Presented here are 16 T cell receptor beta chains from one specimen sequenced in a study of blood T cell repertoires in COVID-19. Libraries were prepared by immunoSEQ multiplex PCR; TCRdb keeps only in-frame clonotypes and omits some of them. Altogether 300,000 to 400,000 clones are present, over 75% being singletons, with the ten largest covering less than 6.5%. Sequences were obtained from PBMCs or T cells enriched from blood (not recorded which). These receptors all come from a man younger than 45 who had recovered from COVID-19.

This clone appeared a few times. The chain has TRBV15 and TRBJ2-3; D is undetermined. The ends were cut back, 0 bases at V and 0 bases at J, with 4 bases in the middle. Germline-derived CDR1 and CDR2 are LNHNV and YYDKDF (reference sequence). The CDR3 spans 14 residues. The CDR3 sequence: CATSRETSTDTQYF. CDR3 sequence (DNA): TGTGCCACCAGCAGAGAGACTAGCACAGATACGCAGTATTTT.

The chain couples TRBV7-9 to TRBJ2-3, with D maybe TRBD2 (6 bases). The CDR3 extends over 16 amino acids. The germline gives CDR1 SEHNR, CDR2 FQNEAQ (reference sequence). V was clipped by 4 bases and J by 2 bases, with 16 bases between them. CDR3 amino acids: CASSSLSGFTTDTQYF. For the CDR3, the DNA is TGTGCCAGCAGCTCCCTAAGCGGGTTCACCACAGATACGCAGTATTTT.

The J gene is TRBJ1-2, the V gene TRBV15; tentative D call: TRBD1 (6 bases). Germline CDR1 is LNHNV and CDR2 is YYDKDF (reference sequence). Trimming stripped 8 bases from V and 6 bases from J, with 16 bases between. CDR3 size: 13 residues. The CDR3 region has the DNA TGTGCCACCGGCATTGGGGGCCGGAATGGCTACACCTTC. Translated, it gives CATGIGGRNGYTF.

In nucleotides, the CDR3 is TGTGCCAGCAGAGGGGTAGACAACTATGGCTACACCTTC. Translated, it gives CASRGVDNYGYTF. V and J are TRBV2 and TRBJ1-2; the D gene is possibly TRBD1 (5 bases). This CDR3 has 13 amino acids. The germline gives CDR1 SNHLY, CDR2 FYNNEI. With 6 bases removed from V and 2 bases from J, the gap between germline ends came to 10 bases. Together with reference TRBV2 and TRBJ1-2, the CDR3 gives the full variable domain: EPEVTQTPSHQVTQMGQEVILRCVPISNHLYFYWYRQILGQKVEFLVSFYNNEISEKSEIFDDQFSVERPDGSNFTLKIRSTKLEDSAMYFCASRGVDNYGYTFGSGTRLTVV.

The chain combines TRBV30 with TRBJ1-5, with D possibly being TRBD1 (5 bases). CDR1 is GTSNPN, CDR2 SVGIG, per germline (reference sequence). Between the trimmed V and J ends, which lost 2 bases and 5 bases, there was a span of 10 bases. The CDR3 extends over 13 amino acids. This CDR3 reads CAWSQGSDQPQHF. The CDR3 DNA reads as TGTGCCTGGAGTCAGGGAAGCGATCAGCCCCAGCATTTT.

The chain couples TRBV28 to TRBJ1-5, with D possibly TRBD1 on 5 matching bases. The CDR3 runs to 16 residues. V lost 2 bases to trimming and J lost 7 bases, with 18 bases between them. Germline V lookup: CDR1 MDHEN, CDR2 SYDVKM. The CDR3 bases are TGTGCCAGCAGTTTAACTCTCTGGGGGAGGACACAGCCCCAGCATTTT. Amino acids: CASSLTLWGRTQPQHF.

The gene calls are TRBV3-1 (or the pseudogene TRBV3-2) and TRBJ2-1; 11 nucleotides line up with TRBD2. The J segment lost 2 bases and the V segment lost 3 bases, leaving 3 bases of the junction unmatched. The CDR3 sequence is 16 residues long. Germline CDR1 LGHDT, CDR2 YNNKEL (reference sequence). The CDR3 region has the DNA TGTGCCAGCAGCCAGGGTAGCGGGGGGGCCTACAATGAGCAGTTCTTC. Residues: CASSQGSGGAYNEQFF.

This chain connects TRBV5-5 to TRBJ2-1; 9 positions match TRBD1. CDR1 and CDR2 from the germline V gene are SGHKS and YYEKEE (reference sequence). The CDR3 sequence is 14 residues long. V lost 1 base and J lost 10; bases outside the gene matches: 6. The CDR3 bases are TGTGCCAGCAGCTTGAGTGGGACAGGGTACGAGCAGTTCTTC. Translating gives CASSLSGTGYEQFF.

V gene TRBV5-1 combines with J gene TRBJ2-7, with 10 bases identical to TRBD1. The CDR3 extends over 16 amino acids. The germline V gene has CDR1 SGHRS and CDR2 YFSETQ. J gave up 4 bases and V 1 base, and 8 bases lay outside the gene matches. Here the CDR3 reads CASSLSRRDRGYEQYF. CDR3 DNA sequence: TGCGCCAGCAGCTTGTCCCGGCGGGACAGGGGTTACGAGCAGTACTTC.

The chain uses TRBV10-3 and TRBJ2-1; 11 positions match TRBD2. The CDR3 totals 15 residues. Germline V gene data show CDR1 as ENHRY and CDR2 as SYGVKD. V was pared by 4 bases and J by 5 bases, with 4 bases of the junction left unmatched. CDR3 protein: CAISVVLAGDNEQFF. In DNA form, the CDR3 reads TGTGCCATCAGTGTTGTACTAGCGGGAGACAATGAGCAGTTCTTC.

V usage is TRBV14 and J usage is TRBJ1-2; no definite D call. CDR3 length equals 14 residues. V was shortened by 0 bases and J by 2 bases, with 7 bases between the two germline ends. Germline values: CDR1 SGHDN, CDR2 FVKESK. In nucleotides, the CDR3 is TGTGCCAGCAGCCAAGACCCTATAAACTATGGCTACACCTTC. Translation gives CASSQDPINYGYTF.

This sequence joins TRBV13 and TRBJ2-7; no definite D call. This CDR3 region has 13 residues. Trimming pared 1 base from V and 0 bases from J, leaving 4 bases between. Per germline, CDR1 PRHDT and CDR2 FYEKMQ (reference sequence). CDR3 sequence (DNA): TGTGCCAGCAGCTTAGTCGGCTCCTACGAGCAGTACTTC. This gives the protein CASSLVGSYEQYF.

This clone showed up just a few times. The CDR3 loop reads CASSSDGVNNSPLHF. CDR3 in DNA: TGTGCCAGCAGTTCCGACGGAGTTAATAATTCACCCCTCCACTTT. The V gene is TRBV27, the J gene TRBJ1-6; D unclear. Trimming pared 4 bases from V and 5 bases from J, leaving 12 bases between. The germline V gene has CDR1 MNHEY and CDR2 SMNVEV (reference sequence). CDR3 size: 15 residues.

The rearrangement links TRBV5-1 to TRBJ2-3; maybe TRBD2 (5 bases). Trimming stripped 7 bases from V and 2 bases from J, with 17 bases between. CDR3 length: 15 amino acids. Germline V gives CDR1 SGHRS, CDR2 YFSETQ. The CDR3 DNA is TGCGCCAGCTCCCAAGGACTGGCAAACACAGATACGCAGTATTTT. Translating it yields CASSQGLANTDTQYF.

A few counts support this clone. The V call is TRBV6-5, the J call TRBJ1-3, with D hard to call. V was cut by 6 bases and J by 8 bases, with 11 bases left in between. The CDR3 covers 12 residues. The germline gives CDR1 MNHEY, CDR2 SVGAGI. CDR3 region: CASRSTADTIYF. The DNA of the CDR3 is TGTGCCAGCAGGTCAACGGCGGACACCATATATTTT.

The chain has TRBV19 and TRBJ1-3; TRBD1 agrees at 9 bases. Per germline, CDR1 LNHDA and CDR2 SQIVND (reference sequence). This CDR3 region has 15 residues. After removal of 6 bases from V and 2 bases from J, the junction contained 5 bases not matched to a gene. CDR3 coding DNA: TGTGCCAGTAGGAGGGACAGGGCGGCTGGAAACACCATATATTTT. Translation gives CASRRDRAAGNTIYF.